A single sample is the source of the 21 T cell receptor beta chains below, sequenced in a study of blood T cell repertoires in COVID-19. The method was immunoSEQ multiplex PCR; TCRdb's version includes in-frame clones alone and lacks a portion of them. The table lists approximately 100,000 clones, 70% to 90% of them singletons, with around 6% in the top ten. Sequencing was carried out using peripheral blood. The origin of the receptors is a woman aged 55-70 years with acute or convalescent COVID-19.

The J gene is TRBJ2-3, the V gene TRBV9, with TRBD1 matching 7 bases. V was clipped by 4 bases and J by 1 base; unmatched bases: 3. The CDR3 contains 14 residues. Germline CDR1 reads SGDLS; CDR2 reads YYNGEE. The CDR3 bases are TGTGCCAGCAGCTTGGGACAGCGCACAGATACGCAGTATTTT. Translated: CASSLGQRTDTQYF.

The chain has TRBV7-2 and TRBJ2-1; TRBD1 might be the D (6 bases). Between the trimmed V and J ends, which lost 3 bases and 8 bases, there was a span of 11 bases. This CDR3 comprises 13 residues. The germline CDR1 and CDR2 sequences are SGHTA and FQGNSA. CDR3 in DNA: TGTGCCAGCAGCTTCACAGGGTGGGATGAGCAGTTCTTC. It is translated as CASSFTGWDEQFF.

This clone was seen a few times. This chain joins TRBV5-1 and TRBJ2-2; D remains unclear. Between the trimmed V and J ends, which lost 2 bases and 3 bases, there was a span of 8 bases. CDR1 SGHRS and CDR2 YFSETQ come from the germline V gene. CDR3 length: 14 residues. CDR3 in DNA: TGCGCCAGCAGCTTAAATCTCCACACCGGGGAGCTGTTTTTT. This codes for CASSLNLHTGELFF. Full variable domain (remainder filled in from reference TRBV5-1 and TRBJ2-2): KAGVTQTPRYLIKTRGQQVTLSCSPISGHRSVSWYQQTPGQGLQFLFEYFSETQRNKGNFPGRFSGRQFSNSRSEMNVSTLELGDSALYLCASSLNLHTGELFFGEGSRLTVL.

This rearrangement joins TRBV10-2 to TRBJ2-4; 8 bases match TRBD1. The CDR3 sequence is 15 residues long. In germline, CDR1 is WSHSY, CDR2 SAAADI. Losses at the gene ends were 10 bases for V and 2 bases for J; bases not matched to a gene: 10. The CDR3 sequence is CATLDRAITKNIQYF. For the CDR3, the DNA is TGCGCCACTTTGGACAGGGCCATAACCAAAAACATTCAGTACTTC.

The V call is TRBV9, the J call TRBJ1-3; D not certain. The CDR3 consists of 15 residues. The ends were cut back, 4 bases at V and 2 bases at J, with 13 bases in the middle. CDR1 SGDLS and CDR2 YYNGEE come from the germline V gene. The DNA of the CDR3 is TGTGCCAGCAGCCTAGGCGATTCTGCTGGAAACACCATATATTTT. It is translated as CASSLGDSAGNTIYF. Full variable domain (missing parts from reference TRBV9 and TRBJ1-3): DSGVTQTPKHLITATGQRVTLRCSPRSGDLSVYWYQQSLDQGLQFLIQYYNGEERAKGNILERFSAQQFPDLHSELNLSSLELGDSALYFCASSLGDSAGNTIYFGEGSWLTVV.

The chain carries TRBV18 and TRBJ1-1, with 8 bases that match TRBD1. The CDR3 is 16 amino acids. With 0 bases clipped from V and 5 bases from J, the junction kept 8 bases outside the gene matches. Germline V gene lookup returns CDR1 KGHSH and CDR2 LQKENI. In nucleotides, the CDR3 is TGTGCCAGCTCACCACCTGTCCAGGGGGCGCAAACTGAAGCTTTCTTT. This sequence encodes CASSPPVQGAQTEAFF.

This chain links TRBV6-1 with TRBJ1-5; D not resolved. V was shortened by 3 bases and J by 2 bases, with 8 bases between the two germline ends. The CDR3 length is 14 residues. Germline V gene data show CDR1 as MNHNS and CDR2 as SASEGT. CDR3 protein: CASSDWARNQPQHF. CDR3 nucleotides: TGTGCCAGCAGTGATTGGGCACGCAATCAGCCCCAGCATTTT.

V and J are TRBV27 and TRBJ2-2, with TRBD2 matching over 11 bases. This CDR3 comprises 15 residues. Germline V gives CDR1 MNHEY, CDR2 SMNVEV (reference sequence). The V gene end was trimmed by 2 bases and the J gene end by 11 bases; junction bases not matched to a gene: 7. The CDR3 spells CASSLIPRLAGELFF. CDR3 nucleotide sequence: TGTGCCAGCAGTTTAATCCCCCGACTAGCGGGAGAGCTGTTTTTT.

This chain uses TRBV19 with TRBJ1-1; tentatively, D is TRBD1 (5 bases). Germline V gives CDR1 LNHDA, CDR2 SQIVND (reference sequence). The CDR3 covers 13 residues. V was cut by 2 bases and J by 4 bases, with 8 bases left in between. CDR3 DNA sequence: TGTGCCAGTAGTATATTGGGGCTCACTGAAGCTTTCTTT. Translating gives CASSILGLTEAFF.

The chain has TRBV6-5 and TRBJ1-2, with a tentative D call TRBD1 (6 bases). Trimming cost V 5 bases and J 1 base, with 11 bases left between them. The CDR3 spans 14 residues. The germline V gene encodes CDR1 MNHEY and CDR2 SVGAGI. The CDR3 region has the DNA TGTGCCAGCAGTCCTCGGACAGTTAACTATGGCTACACCTTC. Amino acids: CASSPRTVNYGYTF.

In this sample, this clone turned up once. V is TRBV5-5 and J is TRBJ1-1, with a weak D call TRBD1 (6 bases). V gave up 6 bases and J gave up 0 bases, with 18 bases separating them. This CDR3 region has 16 residues. Germline lookup yields CDR1 SGHKS and CDR2 YYEKEE (reference sequence). CDR3: CASNLQPQGMNTEAFF. CDR3 bases: TGTGCCAGCAACCTTCAACCCCAGGGGATGAACACTGAAGCTTTCTTT.

The chain couples TRBV6-5 to TRBJ2-2; no clear D. Trimming shortened V by 7 bases and J by 7 bases, and 7 bases separated the two germline ends. Looked up from germline, CDR1 is MNHEY and CDR2 is SVGAGI. The CDR3 runs 11 residues. The CDR3 protein is CASTTNGELFF. The DNA of the CDR3 is TGTGCCAGCACCACTAACGGGGAGCTGTTTTTT.

Regarding this clone: Different DNA sequences within this sample yield the same CDR3. The J gene is TRBJ1-2, the V gene TRBV25-1; tentatively, D is TRBD1 (5 bases). The CDR3 length is 13 residues. Trimming removed 3 bases at V and 4 bases at J, with 9 bases between. Germline V gene data show CDR1 as MGHDK and CDR2 as SYGVNS. In DNA form, the CDR3 reads TGTGCCAGCAGTGAGCAGGGTTTCTATGGCTACACCTTC. Translating it yields CASSEQGFYGYTF.

The chain combines TRBV5-5 with TRBJ2-6, with a weak D call TRBD2 (5 bases). Germline assignment: CDR1 SGHKS and CDR2 YYEKEE (reference sequence). The CDR3 loop spans 18 amino acids. Trimming stripped 1 base from V and 0 bases from J, with 14 bases between. The CDR3 sequence is CASSLHTGMSSGANVLTF. The CDR3 DNA is TGTGCCAGCAGCTTGCATACGGGGATGAGCTCTGGGGCCAACGTCCTGACTTTC.

This chain links TRBV5-1 with TRBJ1-3; D gene unclear. The germline V and J ends were trimmed by 0 bases and 0 bases, with 7 bases remaining between them. The CDR3 sequence is 15 residues long. The germline CDR1 and CDR2 sequences are SGHRS and YFSETQ. This chain's CDR3 is CASSLDAGSGNTIYF. In DNA, the CDR3 is TGCGCCAGCAGCTTGGACGCAGGCTCTGGAAACACCATATATTTT.

The V call is TRBV7-9, the J call TRBJ2-5; a possible D gene is TRBD1 (6 bases). With 4 bases removed from V and 4 bases from J, the gap between germline ends came to 13 bases. The CDR3 is made up of 14 amino acids. Germline V gene sequence: CDR1 SEHNR, CDR2 FQNEAQ (reference sequence). The CDR3 region has the DNA TGTGCCAGCAGCTATGGACAGTCAGGAGAGACCCAGTACTTC. Amino acid sequence: CASSYGQSGETQYF.

The rearrangement links TRBV24-1 to TRBJ2-1; possible D gene TRBD2, 5 bases. The V end lost 0 bases, the J end lost 8 bases, and 7 bases lay between the germline ends. The CDR3 sequence is 13 residues long. CDR1 KGHDR and CDR2 SFDVKD come from the germline V gene. CDR3 sequence: CATSDLRGDEQFF. In nucleotides, the CDR3 is TGTGCCACCAGTGATTTGCGGGGAGATGAGCAGTTCTTC.

There are a few counts of this clone. This rearrangement joins TRBV6-1 to TRBJ2-2; 8 bases are a match to TRBD2. V gave up 3 bases and J gave up 5 bases; unmatched junction bases: 5. Looked up from germline, CDR1 is MNHNS and CDR2 is SASEGT. The CDR3 runs to 15 residues. This CDR3 reads CASSEPGGRTGELFF. The CDR3 DNA follows: TGTGCCAGCAGTGAGCCGGGAGGGAGAACCGGGGAGCTGTTTTTT.

The V and J genes are TRBV28 and TRBJ2-7, with D perhaps TRBD2 (5 bases). Germline V gives CDR1 MDHEN, CDR2 SYDVKM. V shed 7 bases and J shed 3 bases, with 16 bases lying between them. This CDR3 is built from 14 residues. CDR3 sequence: CASTLSGGNYEQYF. The CDR3 DNA reads TGTGCCAGCACCCTAAGCGGCGGAAACTACGAGCAGTACTTC. Combining the CDR3 with reference TRBV28 and TRBJ2-7 gives the whole variable domain DVKVTQSSRYLVKRTGEKVFLECVQDMDHENMFWYRQDPGLGLRLIYFSYDVKMKEKGDIPEGYSVSREKKERFSLILESASTNQTSMYLCASTLSGGNYEQYFGPGTRLTVT.

The V and J genes are TRBV7-6 and TRBJ2-7, with 9 bases aligning to TRBD2. This CDR3 has 15 residues. V shed 5 bases and J 7 bases; nucleotides not matched to a gene: 12. The germline gives CDR1 SGHVS, CDR2 FNYEAQ. CDR3 in amino acids: CASSPLAGGPGEQYF. CDR3 coding DNA: TGTGCCAGCAGCCCCCTTGCGGGAGGGCCGGGGGAGCAGTACTTC.

This rearrangement joins TRBV19 to TRBJ2-1; 10 bases align to TRBD1. In germline, CDR1 is LNHDA, CDR2 SQIVND (reference sequence). Losses at the gene ends were 8 bases for V and 4 bases for J; bases not matched to a gene: 2. This CDR3 has 13 residues. CDR3 in DNA: TGTGCCAGTCGACAGGGGGCTTACAATGAGCAGTTCTTC. This translates into CASRQGAYNEQFF.